This TCR beta chain stems from a study of blood T cell repertoires in COVID-19. Repertoires were generated with immunoSEQ multiplex PCR, while TCRdb's copy carries only in-frame clones and drops some. The sample comprises about 150,000 clones, approximately 87% of which are singletons, and approximately 1.2% rests with the top ten. What was sequenced was PBMCs or T cells enriched from blood (not recorded which). This TCR came from a woman in her twenties or thirties with acute COVID-19.

CDR3: CASSPGGEDTQYF. The CDR3 DNA sequence: TGTGCCAGCAGTCCGGGGGGTGAAGATACGCAGTATTTT. The chain joins TRBV2 to TRBJ2-3; 7 bases align to TRBD2. Per the germline V gene, CDR1 is SNHLY and CDR2 is FYNNEI. This CDR3 has 13 residues. The ends lost 5 bases at V and 5 bases at J; junction bases unmatched: 4.